This T cell receptor (beta chain) was sequenced during a study of blood T cell repertoires in COVID-19 (TCRdb year 2020). Study-level background: Collaborator samples came from the United States, Italy and Spain and covered acute and convalescent phases of COVID-19. The repertoires were released in a freely available public database meant as a resource for research on the immune response to SARS-CoV-2. A de-identified subject ID, COVID-19 status, age in years and sex were almost always included in the sample metadata. Samples came from the ongoing ImmuneRACE study (first 160 participants) plus 1,254 subjects from 6 global collaborators. Subjects who had been exposed to COVID-19, were actively infected with it, or had recovered from it provided the deeply sampled blood TCRbeta repertoires that made up the dataset. Where available, HLA class I and class II types were taken from metadata supplied by the sample provider and were not determined by assay-based typing. The prospective study material was composed of cDNA or gDNA derived from T cells, B-cell-depleted T cells, or PBMCs.

The germline V gene yields SGHAT for CDR1 and FQNNGV for CDR2. From cysteine to phenylalanine, the CDR3 is 13 amino acids long. Left in the record is the CDR3 DNA by itself, 39 bases read in frame from the first base. V loses 5 bases, J loses 11 bases, and the germline ends lie 18 bases apart. The investigation overall reported the following: Clinical and demographic metadata were provided uncurated, with the amount varying by source and participant.

TCRbeta CDR3 regions were amplified from genomic DNA using the immunoSEQ Assay, a bias-controlled multiplex PCR. The paper's data handling went like this. Nucleated cell counts per sample were estimated from amplification of reference gene primers within the assay. To quantify the absolute abundance of each unique TCRbeta CDR3 rearrangement, sequence reads were collapsed and filtered. For each sample, productive Simpson clonality was calculated as the square root of Simpson's diversity index over productive rearrangements. Entries here come from immuneACCESS through TCRdb and include only in-frame sequences with V and J called. Some clones fail to appear in such tables; in the studies checked, an unresolved V gene covers under half of the shortfall, and the cause of the remainder is unknown. From that table come the V and J calls and clone size; the DNA was used to work out D and trimming. The sample table records about 370,000 clones; about 89% of these occur just once. About 3% of the sample comes from the top ten.

One collaborating source in Seattle enrolled patients while the patients were actively infected and followed the patients over time throughout the course of disease. Collaborating institutions collected whole blood in K2EDTA tubes following their own protocols. Collaborator samples were shipped for TCRbeta analysis as frozen whole blood, isolated PBMCs, or DNA extracted from either sample type. A remark on this clone: What this receptor recognizes is not known. No per-base quality is available; no much larger clone lies one base away.

Sequenced input: peripheral blood. This TCR was sampled from a woman aged 25 to 39 with COVID-19, enrolled during active disease. The V and J genes are TRBV11-2 and TRBJ1-1, with the identity of the D gene unclear. The bases are TGTGCCAGCAGCCACTGGAGGGATGTTCGTGCTTTCTTT. Its amino acids are CASSHWRDVRAFF.